This TCR beta chain is from a study of shared clonotypes between healthy human individuals. V lost 4 bases and J lost 10; bases outside the gene matches: 7. The CDR3 contains 14 residues. CDR1 and CDR2 (germline): MNHEY, SMNVEV (reference sequence). Positively selected for CCR7, the CD45RO-negative cells used as naive CD8 cells excluded terminally differentiated effector memory CD45RA+ cells. The repertoire was sequenced with immunoSEQ multiplex PCR; TCRdb's copy has only in-frame clones and lacks some. The table shows hundreds of thousands of clones, with approximately 96% occurring only once. The V and J genes are TRBV27 and TRBJ1-6, with TRBD1 matching 7 bases. This clonotype was obtained from a woman in her 30s in good health. What was sequenced was naive CD8+ T cells sorted from blood. CDR3 residues: CASSSGGTASPLHF. The CDR3, as DNA: TGTGCCAGCAGTTCAGGGGGTACCGCCTCACCCCTCCACTTT.